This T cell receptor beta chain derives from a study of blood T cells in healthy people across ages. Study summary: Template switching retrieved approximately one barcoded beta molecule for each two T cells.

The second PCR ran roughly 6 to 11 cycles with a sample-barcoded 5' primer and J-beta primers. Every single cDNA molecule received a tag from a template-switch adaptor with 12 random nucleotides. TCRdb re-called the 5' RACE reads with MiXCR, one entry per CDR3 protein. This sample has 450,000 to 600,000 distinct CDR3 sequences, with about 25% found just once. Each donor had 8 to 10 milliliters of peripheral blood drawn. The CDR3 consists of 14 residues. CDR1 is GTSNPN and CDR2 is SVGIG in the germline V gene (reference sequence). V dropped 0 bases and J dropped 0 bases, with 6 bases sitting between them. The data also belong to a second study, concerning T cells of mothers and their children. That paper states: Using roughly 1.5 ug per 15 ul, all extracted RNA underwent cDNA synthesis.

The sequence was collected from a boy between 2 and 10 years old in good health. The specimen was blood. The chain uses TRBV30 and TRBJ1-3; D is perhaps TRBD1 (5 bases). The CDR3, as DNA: TGTGCCTGGAGTGTGGGGCTCTCTGGAAACACCATATATTTT. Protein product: CAWSVGLSGNTIYF.